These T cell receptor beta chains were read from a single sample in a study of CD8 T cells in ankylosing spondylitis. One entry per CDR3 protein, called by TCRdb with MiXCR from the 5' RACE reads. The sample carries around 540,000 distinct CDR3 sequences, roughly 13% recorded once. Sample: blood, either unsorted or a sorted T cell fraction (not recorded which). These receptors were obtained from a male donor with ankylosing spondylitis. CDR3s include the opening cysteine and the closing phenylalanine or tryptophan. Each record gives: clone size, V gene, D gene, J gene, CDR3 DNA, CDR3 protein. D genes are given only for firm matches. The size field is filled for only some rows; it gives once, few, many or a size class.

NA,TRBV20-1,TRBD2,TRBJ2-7,TGCAGTGCTAGAGCGGGACTAGCTTTCGAGCAGTACTTC,CSARAGLAFEQYF
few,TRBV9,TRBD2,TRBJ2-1,TGTGCCAGCAGCGTAGCTAGCGGGAACTACAATGAGCAGTTCTTC,CASSVASGNYNEQFF
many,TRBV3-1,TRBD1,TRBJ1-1,TGTGCCAGCAGCCAGCAACAGGGGACCGCTGAAGCTTTCTTT,CASSQQQGTAEAFF
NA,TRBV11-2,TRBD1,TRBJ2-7,TGTGCCAGCAGCCCTCAAGCGGGACAGGGCTACGAGCAGTACTTC,CASSPQAGQGYEQYF
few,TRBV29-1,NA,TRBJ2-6,TGCAGCGCAAAAGCCCTCTCTGGGGCCAACGTCCTGACTTTC,CSAKALSGANVLTF
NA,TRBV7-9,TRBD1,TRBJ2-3,TGTGCCAGCAGCCCTGGGACGACAGGGTGGGCAGATACGCAGTATTTT,CASSPGTTGWADTQYF
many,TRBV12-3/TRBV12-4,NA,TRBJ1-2,TGTGCCAGCAGTTTTGGCAGAGGCTATGGCTACACCTTC,CASSFGRGYGYTF
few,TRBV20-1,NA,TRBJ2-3,TGCAGTGCTAGGTCGGCATCCGGGGGCACAGATACGCAGTATTTT,CSARSASGGTDTQYF
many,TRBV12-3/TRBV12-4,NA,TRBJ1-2,TGTGCCAGCAGTGGTTATGGCTACACCTTC,CASSGYGYTF
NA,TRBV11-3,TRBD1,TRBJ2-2,TGTGCCAGCAGCTCGGGACAGGGGGGGAACACCGGGGAGCTGTTTTTT,CASSSGQGGNTGELFF
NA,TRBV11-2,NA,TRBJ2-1,TGTGCCAGCAGCTTTCCCTACAATGAGCAGTTCTTC,CASSFPYNEQFF
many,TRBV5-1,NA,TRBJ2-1,TGCGCCAGCAGCCAGTACCCACAGGGTACGGGTAATGAGCAGTTCTTC,CASSQYPQGTGNEQFF
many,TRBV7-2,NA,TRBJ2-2,TGTGCCAGCAGCCTCCTGGACGGTCCGACCGGGGAGCTGTTTTTT,CASSLLDGPTGELFF
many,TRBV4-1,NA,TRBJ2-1,TGCGCCAGCAGCCATACTGCCTCTGGTGAGCAGTTCTTC,CASSHTASGEQFF
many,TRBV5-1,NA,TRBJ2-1,TGCGCCAGCAGCTTGGTAGGGAGTGAGCAGTTCTTC,CASSLVGSEQFF
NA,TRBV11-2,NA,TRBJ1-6,TGTGCCAGCAGCTTAGAGCCACTCGAGGGTTCACCCCTCCACTTT,CASSLEPLEGSPLHF
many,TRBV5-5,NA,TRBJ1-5,TGTGCCAGCAGCCAAATAGGGACCGTTAATCAGCCCCAGCATTTT,CASSQIGTVNQPQHF
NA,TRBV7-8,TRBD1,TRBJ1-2,TGTGCCAGCAGCTTAGTGGGACAGGGTAGCGCTAACTATGGCTACACCTTC,CASSLVGQGSANYGYTF
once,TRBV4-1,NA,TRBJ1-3,TGCGCCAGCAGCCAAGAAGAACTAGCTGGAAGCACCATATATTTT,CASSQEELAGSTIYF
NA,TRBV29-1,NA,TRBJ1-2,TGCAGCGTCTATGCCGGGACCGACCTCTATGGCTACACCTTC,CSVYAGTDLYGYTF
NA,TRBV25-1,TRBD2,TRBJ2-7,TGTGCCAGCAGTTACCACCTGGGACTAGCGGGAGGCCAATTCTACGAGCAGTACTTC,CASSYHLGLAGGQFYEQYF
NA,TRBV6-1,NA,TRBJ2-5,TGTGCCAGCAGTGCAGGGGTGGCTCAAGAGACCCAGTACTTC,CASSAGVAQETQYF
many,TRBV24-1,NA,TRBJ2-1,TGTGCCACCAGTGATTTTGAAGGAAGGGGAGGGGGCTCCTACAATGAGCAGTTCTTC,CATSDFEGRGGGSYNEQFF
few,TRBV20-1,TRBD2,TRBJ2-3,TGCAGTGCTAGGGGGGGGGACCAGACGGATACGCAGTATTTT,CSARGGDQTDTQYF
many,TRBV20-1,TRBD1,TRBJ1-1,TGCAGTGCCGAGGACAGGGTTTTTAACACTGAAGCTTTCTTT,CSAEDRVFNTEAFF
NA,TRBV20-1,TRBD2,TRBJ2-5,TGCAGTGCTAGAGTCCCGTCCGGGACTAGAGGTTCGGGGACCCAGTACTTC,CSARVPSGTRGSGTQYF
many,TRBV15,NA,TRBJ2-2,TGTGCCACCAGCAGAGATTCAGGGGCCACCGGGGAGCTGTTTTTT,CATSRDSGATGELFF
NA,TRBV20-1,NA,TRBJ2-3,TGCAGTGTCCCAAGACCGACGATGATAGATACGCAGTATTTT,CSVPRPTMIDTQYF
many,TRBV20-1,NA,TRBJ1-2,TGCAGTGCCCACCCGGGCTACACCTTC,CSAHPGYTF
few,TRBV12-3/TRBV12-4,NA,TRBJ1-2,TGTGCCAGCAGTTTATGGGCAGGGAATGGCTACACCTTC,CASSLWAGNGYTF
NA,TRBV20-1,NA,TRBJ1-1,TGCAGTGCTAGAGATGGGGAGGAGGAAGCTTTCTTT,CSARDGEEEAFF
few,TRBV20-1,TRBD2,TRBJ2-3,TGCAGTGCGCGGACTAGCGGAGGGGATACGCAGTATTTT,CSARTSGGDTQYF
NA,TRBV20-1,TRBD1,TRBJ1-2,TGCAGTGCTAAGGACAGGGGGGGTGGGTATGGCTACACCTTC,CSAKDRGGGYGYTF
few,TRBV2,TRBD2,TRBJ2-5,TGTGCCAGCAGTGATGGGCGGACTAGCGTTTTGGAGACCCAGTACTTC,CASSDGRTSVLETQYF
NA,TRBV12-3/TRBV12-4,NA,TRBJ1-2,TGTGCCAGCAGTTTATTTCAGGGGTCGTCTGGCTACACCTTC,CASSLFQGSSGYTF
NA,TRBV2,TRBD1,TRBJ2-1,TGTGCCAGCAGGGACAGGGACTTTGCAAACTCCAATGAGCAGTTCTTC,CASRDRDFANSNEQFF
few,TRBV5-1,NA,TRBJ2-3,TGCGCCAGCAGTAACCGGCGGGGCGGGAACACAGATACGCAGTATTTT,CASSNRRGGNTDTQYF
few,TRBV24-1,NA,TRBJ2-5,TGTGCCACCAGTGACATGACAGGAAATCAAGAGACCCAGTACTTC,CATSDMTGNQETQYF
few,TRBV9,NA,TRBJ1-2,TGTGCCAGCAGCGTAGCTCTGGCAGGCGAGCTAGGCTACACCTTC,CASSVALAGELGYTF
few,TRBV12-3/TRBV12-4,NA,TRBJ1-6,TGTGCCAGCAGTTTTACTACCGGAGGTTCACCCCTCCACTTT,CASSFTTGGSPLHF
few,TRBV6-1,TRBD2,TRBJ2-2,TGTGCCAGCGGCTTGCGGGGGAGCACCGGGGAGCTGTTTTTT,CASGLRGSTGELFF
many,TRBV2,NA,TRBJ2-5,TGTGCCACCACTCGGGGTTGGCAAGAGACCCAGTACTTC,CATTRGWQETQYF
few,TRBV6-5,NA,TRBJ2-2,TGTGCCAGCAGTTTGGACCCGTTGAGGGAGCTGTTTTTT,CASSLDPLRELFF
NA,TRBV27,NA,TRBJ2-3,TGTGCCAGCACCCTCAGGGGATCGGATACGCAGTATTTT,CASTLRGSDTQYF
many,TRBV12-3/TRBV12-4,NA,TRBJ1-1,TGTGCCAGCAGTTTAGCAATGGGACAGAACACTGAAGCTTTCTTT,CASSLAMGQNTEAFF
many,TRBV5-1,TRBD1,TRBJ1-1,TGCGCCAGCAGCTTGTGGGACAGGAGGAACACTGAAGCTTTCTTT,CASSLWDRRNTEAFF
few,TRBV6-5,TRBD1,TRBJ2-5,TGTGCCAGCAGTTACTCGACAGGGGGCGCGGAGACCCAGTACTTC,CASSYSTGGAETQYF
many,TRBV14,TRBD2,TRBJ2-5,TGTGCCAGCAGCCCCGGGACTAGCGGGAGCCGCCGGGAGACCCAGTACTTC,CASSPGTSGSRRETQYF
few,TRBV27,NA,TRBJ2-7,TGTGCCAGCAAACTGGGACATCCAGGCTACGAGCAGTACTTC,CASKLGHPGYEQYF
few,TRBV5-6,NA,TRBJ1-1,TGTGCCAGCAGCTTGTTAGGGTCATCTCGGGCTTTCTTT,CASSLLGSSRAFF
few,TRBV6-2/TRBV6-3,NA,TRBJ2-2,TGTGCCAGCAGTTCCCCCGCAGGGGACGTTAACACCGGGGAGCTGTTTTTT,CASSSPAGDVNTGELFF
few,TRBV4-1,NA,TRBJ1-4,TGCGCCAGCAGCCCCTCGGGACACCCTAATGAAAAACTGTTTTTT,CASSPSGHPNEKLFF
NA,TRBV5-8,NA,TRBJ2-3,TGTGCCAGCAGCGCTTACCGTTCGGCAGATACGCAGTATTTT,CASSAYRSADTQYF
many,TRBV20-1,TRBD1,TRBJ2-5,TGCAGTGCTAGGATTCCAGGGGGCCAAGAGACCCAGTACTTC,CSARIPGGQETQYF
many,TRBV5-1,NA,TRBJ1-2,TGCGCCAGCAGCTTGGGCGAATATGGCTACACCTTC,CASSLGEYGYTF